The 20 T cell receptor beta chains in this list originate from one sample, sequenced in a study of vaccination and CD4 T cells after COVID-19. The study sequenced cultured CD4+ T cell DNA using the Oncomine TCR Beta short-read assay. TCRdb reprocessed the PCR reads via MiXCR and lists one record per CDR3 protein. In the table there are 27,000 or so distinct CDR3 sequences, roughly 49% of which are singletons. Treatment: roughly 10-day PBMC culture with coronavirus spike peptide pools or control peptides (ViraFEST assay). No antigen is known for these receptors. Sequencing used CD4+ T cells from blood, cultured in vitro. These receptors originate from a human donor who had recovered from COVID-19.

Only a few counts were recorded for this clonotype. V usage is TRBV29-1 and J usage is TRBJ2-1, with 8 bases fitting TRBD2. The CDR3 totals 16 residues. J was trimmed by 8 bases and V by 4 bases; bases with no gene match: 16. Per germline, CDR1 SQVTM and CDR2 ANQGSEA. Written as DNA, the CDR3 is TGCAGCGTTGGGGGGAGAACTAGCGGACCTATTGATGAGCAGTTCTTC. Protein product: CSVGGRTSGPIDEQFF.

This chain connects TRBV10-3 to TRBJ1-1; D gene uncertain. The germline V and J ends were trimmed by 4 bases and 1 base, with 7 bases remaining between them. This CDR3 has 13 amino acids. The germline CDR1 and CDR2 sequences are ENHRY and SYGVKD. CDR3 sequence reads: CAISGEGNTEAFF. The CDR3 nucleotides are TGTGCCATCAGTGGGGAGGGGAACACTGAAGCTTTCTTT.

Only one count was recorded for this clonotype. The CDR3 loop reads CSAARAALNTEAFF. The CDR3 nucleotides read TGCAGTGCTGCCAGGGCAGCCTTGAACACTGAAGCTTTCTTT. The chain combines TRBV20-1 with TRBJ1-1; a possible D gene is TRBD1 (5 bases). The CDR3 contains 14 residues. Germline CDR1 is DFQATT and CDR2 is SNEGSKA (reference sequence). V dropped 5 bases and J dropped 0 bases, with 13 bases sitting between them.

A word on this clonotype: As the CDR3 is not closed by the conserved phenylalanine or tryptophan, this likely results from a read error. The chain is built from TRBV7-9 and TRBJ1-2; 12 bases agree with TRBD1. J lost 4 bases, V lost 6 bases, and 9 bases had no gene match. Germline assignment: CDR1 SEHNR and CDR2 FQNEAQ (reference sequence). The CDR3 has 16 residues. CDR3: CASSLGQGAVGYGYTL. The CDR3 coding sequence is TGTGCCAGCAGTCTGGGACAGGGGGCTGTAGGCTATGGCTACACCCTC.

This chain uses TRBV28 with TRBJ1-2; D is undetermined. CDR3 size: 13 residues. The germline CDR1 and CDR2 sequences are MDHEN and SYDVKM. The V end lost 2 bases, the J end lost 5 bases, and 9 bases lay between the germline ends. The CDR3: CASSLRVNYGYTF. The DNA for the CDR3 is TGTGCCAGCAGTTTAAGGGTCAATTATGGCTACACCTTC.

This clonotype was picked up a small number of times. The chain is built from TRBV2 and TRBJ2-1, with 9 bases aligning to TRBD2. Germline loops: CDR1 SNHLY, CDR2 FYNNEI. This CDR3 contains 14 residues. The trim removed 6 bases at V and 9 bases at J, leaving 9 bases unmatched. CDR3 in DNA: TGTGCCAGCAGGGCCCTAGCGGGGAGGTTTGAGCAGTTCTTC. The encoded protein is CASRALAGRFEQFF.

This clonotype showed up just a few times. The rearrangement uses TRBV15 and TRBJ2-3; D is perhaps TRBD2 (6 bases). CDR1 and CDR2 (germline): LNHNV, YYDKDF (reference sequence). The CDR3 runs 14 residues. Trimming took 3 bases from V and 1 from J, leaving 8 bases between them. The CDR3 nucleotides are TGTGCCACCAGCAGGCGGAGGGGCACAGATACGCAGTATTTT. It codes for CATSRRRGTDTQYF.

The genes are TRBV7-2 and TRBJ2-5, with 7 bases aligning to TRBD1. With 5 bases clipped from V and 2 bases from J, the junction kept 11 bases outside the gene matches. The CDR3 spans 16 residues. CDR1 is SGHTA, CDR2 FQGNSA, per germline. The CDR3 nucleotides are TGTGCCAGCAGCAATACGTCCGGGACAGAGCAAGAGACCCAGTACTTC. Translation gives CASSNTSGTEQETQYF.

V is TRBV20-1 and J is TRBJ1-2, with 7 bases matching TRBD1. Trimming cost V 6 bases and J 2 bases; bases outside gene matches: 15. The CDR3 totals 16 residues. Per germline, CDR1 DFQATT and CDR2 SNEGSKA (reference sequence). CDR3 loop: CSAPPPARGANYGYTF. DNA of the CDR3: TGCAGTGCCCCACCCCCGGCCAGGGGGGCGAACTATGGCTACACCTTC.

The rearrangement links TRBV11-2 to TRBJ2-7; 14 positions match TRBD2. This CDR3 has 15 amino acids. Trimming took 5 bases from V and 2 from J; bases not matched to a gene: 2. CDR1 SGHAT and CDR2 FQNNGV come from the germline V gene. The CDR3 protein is CASSRLAGGPYEQYF. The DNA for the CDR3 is TGTGCCAGCAGCCGACTAGCGGGAGGGCCCTACGAGCAGTACTTC.

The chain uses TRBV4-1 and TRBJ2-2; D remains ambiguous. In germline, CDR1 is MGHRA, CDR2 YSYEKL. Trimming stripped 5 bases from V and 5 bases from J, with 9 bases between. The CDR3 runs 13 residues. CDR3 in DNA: TGCGCCAGCAGCGTACAACCTACCGGGGAGCTGTTTTTT. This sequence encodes CASSVQPTGELFF.

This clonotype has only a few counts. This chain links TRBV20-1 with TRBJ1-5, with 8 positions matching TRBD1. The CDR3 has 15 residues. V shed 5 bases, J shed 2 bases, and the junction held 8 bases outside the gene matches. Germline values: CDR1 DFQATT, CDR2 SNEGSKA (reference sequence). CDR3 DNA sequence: TGCAGTGCTCCTACAGGGGGTCCTGGCAATCAGCCCCAGCATTTT. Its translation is CSAPTGGPGNQPQHF.

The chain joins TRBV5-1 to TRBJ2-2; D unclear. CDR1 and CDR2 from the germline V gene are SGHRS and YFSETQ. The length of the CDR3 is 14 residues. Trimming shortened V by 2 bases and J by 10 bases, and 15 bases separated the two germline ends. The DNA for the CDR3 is TGCGCCAGCAGCTTCGTCGTCCCGCCGGAGGAGCTGTTTTTT. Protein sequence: CASSFVVPPEELFF.

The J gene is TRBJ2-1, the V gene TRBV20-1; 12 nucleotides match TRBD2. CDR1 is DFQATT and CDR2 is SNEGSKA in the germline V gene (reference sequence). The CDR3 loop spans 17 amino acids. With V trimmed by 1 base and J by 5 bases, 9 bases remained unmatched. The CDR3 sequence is CSARASGRVGVNNEQFF. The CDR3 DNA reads TGCAGTGCTAGAGCTAGCGGGAGGGTGGGGGTGAACAATGAGCAGTTCTTC.

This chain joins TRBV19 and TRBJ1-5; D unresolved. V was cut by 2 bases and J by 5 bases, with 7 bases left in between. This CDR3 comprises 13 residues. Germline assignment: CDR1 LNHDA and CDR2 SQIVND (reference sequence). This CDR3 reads CASSIQEDQPQHF. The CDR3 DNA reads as TGTGCCAGTAGTATACAGGAGGATCAGCCCCAGCATTTT.

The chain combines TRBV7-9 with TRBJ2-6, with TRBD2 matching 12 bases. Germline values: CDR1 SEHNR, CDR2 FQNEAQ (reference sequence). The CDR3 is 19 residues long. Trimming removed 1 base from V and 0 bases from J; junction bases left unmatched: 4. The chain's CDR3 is CASSLGLAGGNSGANVLTF. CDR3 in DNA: TGTGCCAGCAGCTTAGGGCTAGCGGGAGGGAACTCTGGGGCCAACGTCCTGACTTTC.

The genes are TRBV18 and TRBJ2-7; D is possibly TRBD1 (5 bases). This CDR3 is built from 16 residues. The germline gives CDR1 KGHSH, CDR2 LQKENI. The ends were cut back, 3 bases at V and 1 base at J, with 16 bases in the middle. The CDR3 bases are TGTGCCAGCTCACCCCGACAGTCTGGCTTTTCCTACGAGCAGTACTTC. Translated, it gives CASSPRQSGFSYEQYF.

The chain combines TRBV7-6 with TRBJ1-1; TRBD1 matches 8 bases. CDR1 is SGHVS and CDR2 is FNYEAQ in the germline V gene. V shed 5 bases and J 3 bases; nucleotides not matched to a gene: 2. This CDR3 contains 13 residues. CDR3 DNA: TGTGCCAGCAGCCAGGACAGGGACACTGAAGCTTTCTTT. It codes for CASSQDRDTEAFF. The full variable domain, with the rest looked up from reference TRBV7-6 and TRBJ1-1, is GAGVSQSPRYKVTKRGQDVALRCDPISGHVSLYWYRQALGQGPEFLTYFNYEAQQDKSGLPNDRFSAERPEGSISTLTIQRTEQRDSAMYRCASSQDRDTEAFFGQGTRLTVV.

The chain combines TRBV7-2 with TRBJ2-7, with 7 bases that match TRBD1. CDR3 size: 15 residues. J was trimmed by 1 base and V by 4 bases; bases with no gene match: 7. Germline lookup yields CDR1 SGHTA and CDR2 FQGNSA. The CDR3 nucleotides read TGTGCCAGCAGCTCGGAAAAGGGACAGTCCTACGAGCAGTACTTC. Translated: CASSSEKGQSYEQYF.

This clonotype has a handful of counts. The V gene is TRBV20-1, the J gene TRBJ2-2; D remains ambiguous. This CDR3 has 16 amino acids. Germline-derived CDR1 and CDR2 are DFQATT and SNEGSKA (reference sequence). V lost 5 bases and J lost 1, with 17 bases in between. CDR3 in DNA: TGCAGTGCTCCTTACCCGGGCCTCGTGAACACCGGGGAGCTGTTTTTT. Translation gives CSAPYPGLVNTGELFF.